This paragraph covers one T cell receptor (beta chain) sequence. Sequencing targeted TCR beta in T cells from blood (CD8+ and CD4+). This specimen belongs to a study of CD8 T cells in Susac syndrome. Reverse transcription of 0.5 to 1 ug RNA used random hexamers. Multiplex immunoSEQ PCR targeted 54 Vbeta and 13 Jbeta TCR beta segments. MiXCR, run by TCRdb on the immunoSEQ multiplex PCR reads, gives a single entry per CDR3 protein. The sample lists approximately 110,000 distinct CDR3 sequences, 85% to 95% occurring once. Sequencing was carried out using CD8+ T cells from PBMCs. The receptor was derived from a human donor with multiple sclerosis.

CDR3 sequence: CASSQVRGGNTGELFF. CDR3 DNA: TGTGCCAGCAGCCAAGTTCGGGGGGGAAACACCGGGGAGCTGTTTTTT. The gene calls are TRBV3-1 and TRBJ2-2; 8 nucleotides line up with TRBD2. Per germline, CDR1 LGHDT and CDR2 YNNKEL (reference sequence). V lost 1 base and J lost 2; bases outside the gene matches: 3. CDR3 length: 16 residues.